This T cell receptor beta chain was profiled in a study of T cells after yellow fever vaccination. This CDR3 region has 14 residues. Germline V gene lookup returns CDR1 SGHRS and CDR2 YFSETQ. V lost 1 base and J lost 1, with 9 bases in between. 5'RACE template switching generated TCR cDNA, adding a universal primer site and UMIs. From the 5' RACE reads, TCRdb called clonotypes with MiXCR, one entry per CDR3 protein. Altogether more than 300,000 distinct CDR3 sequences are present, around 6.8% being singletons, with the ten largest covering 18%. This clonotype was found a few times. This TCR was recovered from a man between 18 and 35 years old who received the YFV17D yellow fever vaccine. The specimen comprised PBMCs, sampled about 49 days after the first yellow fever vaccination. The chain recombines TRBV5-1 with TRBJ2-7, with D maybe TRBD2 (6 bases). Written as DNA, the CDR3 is TGCGCCAGCAGCTTGTTCGGGGGTTCCTACGAGCAGTACGTC. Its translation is CASSLFGGSYEQYV.